This T cell receptor beta chain was sequenced in a study of early T cells in non-severe SARS-CoV-2 infection. Study-wide background: Bulk RNA from unsorted whole blood was sequenced; chains were unpaired. Findings of the study overall: Reliance on VDJdb matching favored anti-spike CD8 responses; private and CD4 specificities were missed.

Germline V lookup: CDR1 SGHTA, CDR2 FQGNSA. The CDR3 length is 15 residues. V shed 5 bases and J shed 2 bases, with 13 bases lying between them. This clonotype was picked up a small number of times. Its antigen is undetermined. TCRdb re-analysed the 5' RACE reads in MiXCR, keeping a single row per CDR3 protein. The table shows 60,000 to 85,000 distinct CDR3 sequences, with roughly a sixth occurring only once. Source material: whole blood. The sequence was obtained from an adult who was a healthcare worker with PCR-confirmed SARS-CoV-2 infection or an uninfected control (not recorded which). The chain carries TRBV7-2 and TRBJ2-1; D perhaps matches TRBD2 (6 bases). DNA for the CDR3: TGTGCCAGCAGCCGGGACTTTAAACCCTACAATGAGCAGTTCTTC. Its protein is CASSRDFKPYNEQFF.